This entry lists 32 T cell receptor beta chains sequenced from one sample in a study of blood T cell repertoires in COVID-19. Assay used: immunoSEQ multiplex PCR; TCRdb lists only in-frame clones, some missing. The sample carries roughly 220,000 clones, about 90% recorded once. The sequencing input was PBMCs or T cells enriched from blood (not recorded which). Receptors were obtained from a man aged 25-45 years who had been exposed to COVID-19.

The rearrangement uses TRBV7-9 and TRBJ1-2; 7 bases are shared with TRBD1. CDR3 length equals 14 residues. Per germline, CDR1 SEHNR and CDR2 FQNEAQ (reference sequence). The V and J ends lost 5 bases and 7 bases, in that order; junction bases with no gene match: 10. CDR3: CASSVRDSIPGYTF. For the CDR3, the DNA is TGTGCCAGCAGCGTCCGGGACAGCATTCCTGGCTACACCTTC.

V gene TRBV6-5 combines with J gene TRBJ1-4, with unresolved D. Per the germline V gene, CDR1 is MNHEY and CDR2 is SVGAGI. The CDR3 covers 14 residues. Trimming cost V 0 bases and J 5 bases, with 7 bases left between them. In DNA form, the CDR3 reads TGTGCCAGCAGTTACTCGATCCAGAATGAAAAACTGTTTTTT. Its protein product is CASSYSIQNEKLFF.

The chain combines TRBV4-1 with TRBJ1-4; the D gene is possibly TRBD1 (5 bases). The CDR3 covers 15 residues. Germline values: CDR1 MGHRA, CDR2 YSYEKL. The V end lost 1 base, the J end lost 9 bases, and 15 bases lay between the germline ends. CDR3 loop: CASSQVWGGRKKLFF. The DNA of the CDR3 is TGCGCCAGCAGCCAAGTTTGGGGGGGGAGGAAAAAACTGTTTTTT.

This chain links TRBV7-8 with TRBJ1-2, with a possible D match to TRBD1 (5 bases). CDR1 is SGHVS and CDR2 is FQNEAQ in the germline V gene. V was cut by 8 bases and J by 0 bases, with 10 bases left in between. The CDR3 runs to 13 residues. CDR3: CASGGTSNYGYTF. The CDR3 nucleotides are TGTGCCAGCGGGGGGACCTCTAACTATGGCTACACCTTC.

The chain is built from TRBV27 and TRBJ1-6; 9 bases are a match to TRBD1. V lost 6 bases and J lost 6; bases outside the gene matches: 12. The CDR3 spans 17 residues. The germline V gene has CDR1 MNHEY and CDR2 SMNVEV (reference sequence). CDR3: CASRLRAGGQGNSPLHF. The CDR3 nucleotides read TGTGCCAGCAGATTAAGGGCGGGGGGACAGGGTAATTCACCCCTCCACTTT.

This CDR3 is CASSESGGQNYGYTF. For the CDR3, the DNA is TGTGCCAGCAGTGAATCGGGAGGACAGAACTATGGCTACACCTTC. The chain couples TRBV6-1 to TRBJ1-2; a possible D gene is TRBD1 (6 bases). The ends were cut back, 2 bases at V and 2 bases at J, with 12 bases in the middle. This CDR3 region has 15 residues. CDR1 is MNHNS, CDR2 SASEGT, per germline.

This rearrangement joins TRBV3-1 (or the pseudogene TRBV3-2) to TRBJ2-3; 8 bases line up with TRBD1. Germline trimming cut 4 bases from V and 1 base from J; bases unmatched to any gene: 7. There are 16 residues in the CDR3. Per the germline V gene, CDR1 is LGHDT and CDR2 is YNNKEL (reference sequence). CDR3 amino acids: CASSRPDRVGTDTQYF. The DNA of the CDR3 is TGTGCCAGCAGCCGCCCGGACAGGGTGGGCACAGATACGCAGTATTTT.

The chain couples TRBV5-1 to TRBJ1-4, with D possibly being TRBD1 (6 bases). CDR3 length: 14 residues. The V and J ends lost 1 base and 3 bases respectively, with 7 bases between them. CDR1 and CDR2 (germline): SGHRS, YFSETQ. CDR3 sequence (DNA): TGCGCCAGCAGCTTGCAGGGGTCTAATGAAAAACTGTTTTTT. This translates into CASSLQGSNEKLFF.

V and J are TRBV3-1 (or the pseudogene TRBV3-2) and TRBJ1-1; D is unclear. This CDR3 is built from 13 residues. The V end was cut by 0 bases, the J end by 4 bases, with 6 bases between. Looked up from germline, CDR1 is LGHDT and CDR2 is YNNKEL (reference sequence). This CDR3 is CASSQERRTEAFF. As DNA, the CDR3 is TGTGCCAGCAGCCAAGAGAGGCGCACTGAAGCTTTCTTT.

This clone was recorded only once. The chain carries TRBV6-6 and TRBJ2-6, with a tentative D call TRBD1 (6 bases). Germline values: CDR1 MNHNY, CDR2 SVGAGI (reference sequence). The V gene lost 5 bases and the J gene lost 1 base, with 12 bases spanning the gap. This CDR3 contains 16 residues. CDR3 protein: CASSRKGTSGANVLTF. In DNA form, the CDR3 reads TGTGCCAGCAGTCGAAAGGGGACATCTGGGGCCAACGTCCTGACTTTC.

The chain carries TRBV6-2 or TRBV6-3 and TRBJ1-2, with D possibly being TRBD1 (5 bases). The germline CDR1 and CDR2 sequences are MNHEY and SVGEGT. The CDR3 has 13 residues. Trimming removed 6 bases at V and 2 bases at J, with 10 bases between. The CDR3 spells CASSLTVNYGYTF. For the CDR3, the DNA is TGTGCCAGCAGCTTGACAGTGAACTATGGCTACACCTTC.

This clone was recorded once. The rearrangement uses TRBV3-1 (or the pseudogene TRBV3-2) and TRBJ1-4, with a weak D call TRBD1 (6 bases). Germline CDR1 LGHDT, CDR2 YNNKEL (reference sequence). Trimming removed 4 bases at V and 0 bases at J, with 12 bases between. The CDR3 is made up of 16 amino acids. The CDR3 sequence is CASSRLGGATNEKLFF. The CDR3 DNA reads as TGTGCCAGCAGCCGCTTAGGGGGTGCAACTAATGAAAAACTGTTTTTT.

This clone has only a few counts. The rearrangement links TRBV7-5 to TRBJ2-3; TRBD1 is the table's D call, not checked against the DNA. TRBV7-5 is marked as a pseudogene. The CDR3 sequence is 16 residues long. CDR3 nucleotide sequence: TGTGTCAGAAGCTTCAGGGACAACTTAAGCACAGATACGCAGTATTTT. The encoded protein is CVRSFRDNLSTDTQYF.

This clone appeared a single time. J is TRBJ2-6 and V is TRBV30; no definite D call. V was trimmed by 0 bases and J by 3 bases, leaving 6 bases between them. The CDR3 loop spans 14 amino acids. CDR1 and CDR2 (germline): GTSNPN, SVGIG (reference sequence). In DNA form, the CDR3 reads TGTGCCTGGAGTGTACTCCTTGGGGCCAACGTCCTGACTTTC. This encodes CAWSVLLGANVLTF.

This chain joins TRBV4-1 and TRBJ1-2; 10 nucleotides agree with TRBD1. Germline CDR1 is MGHRA and CDR2 is YSYEKL. The CDR3 consists of 17 residues. Germline trimming cut 3 bases from V and 4 bases from J; bases unmatched to any gene: 11. CDR3 loop: CASSHPTGGGSLYGYTF. CDR3 sequence (DNA): TGCGCCAGCAGCCACCCGACAGGGGGCGGAAGTCTCTATGGCTACACCTTC.

The chain is built from TRBV14 and TRBJ1-2; D gene ambiguous. This CDR3 is 12 amino acids long. The V gene's germline CDR1 is SGHDN and CDR2 FVKESK. The V end was cut by 4 bases, the J end by 4 bases, with 7 bases between. The CDR3 reads CASSPTGYGYTF. DNA of the CDR3: TGTGCCAGCAGCCCCACGGGCTATGGCTACACCTTC.

This chain links TRBV7-9 with TRBJ2-2; D is unclear. The V gene lost 5 bases and the J gene lost 2 bases, with 3 bases spanning the gap. This CDR3 region has 12 residues. The V gene's germline CDR1 is SEHNR and CDR2 FQNEAQ (reference sequence). CDR3 DNA sequence: TGTGCCAGCAGCCTCAACACCGGGGAGCTGTTTTTT. It encodes CASSLNTGELFF.

The chain links TRBV7-2 to TRBJ2-5; D possibly corresponds to TRBD2 (7 bases). There are 14 residues in the CDR3. The germline V and J ends were trimmed by 7 bases and 2 bases, with 14 bases remaining between them. The germline V gene encodes CDR1 SGHTA and CDR2 FQGNSA. The CDR3: CASTPRGGQETQYF. CDR3 nucleotides: TGTGCCAGCACCCCGAGGGGGGGACAAGAGACCCAGTACTTC.

This chain connects TRBV5-1 to TRBJ2-5; possible D gene TRBD1, 5 bases. The CDR3 contains 13 residues. The germline gives CDR1 SGHRS, CDR2 YFSETQ. Trimming left V 0 bases short and J 5 bases short, with 8 bases between. The CDR3 DNA is TGCGCCAGCAGCTTGGAAGGGGTTGAGACCCAGTACTTC. Encoded protein: CASSLEGVETQYF.

This chain connects TRBV15 to TRBJ2-3; maybe TRBD1 (6 bases). The CDR3 has 15 residues. V was cut by 1 base and J by 2 bases, with 10 bases left in between. The germline gives CDR1 LNHNV, CDR2 YYDKDF (reference sequence). The CDR3 nucleotides read TGTGCCACCAGCAGAGGGGGGCAGGCCACAGATACGCAGTATTTT. Amino acids: CATSRGGQATDTQYF.

The V gene is TRBV5-4, the J gene TRBJ2-7; D perhaps matches TRBD2 (5 bases). Germline V gene lookup returns CDR1 SGHNT and CDR2 YYREEE (reference sequence). V lost 4 bases to trimming and J lost 5 bases, with 13 bases between them. CDR3 length equals 13 residues. This CDR3 is CASSPRGYDEQYF. The CDR3 bases are TGTGCCAGCAGCCCTCGGGGTTATGACGAGCAGTACTTC.

The genes are TRBV4-3 and TRBJ2-2; perhaps TRBD2 as D (6 bases). Germline CDR1 LGHNA, CDR2 YSLEER. The CDR3 has 15 amino acids. V was trimmed by 1 base and J by 4 bases, leaving 10 bases between them. The CDR3 DNA follows: TGCGCCAGCAGCCAAGGGCAGGGAGGCACCGGGGAGCTGTTTTTT. It encodes CASSQGQGGTGELFF.

The chain joins TRBV5-4 to TRBJ1-1, with D perhaps matching TRBD1 (6 bases). Trimming shortened V by 4 bases and J by 5 bases, and 15 bases separated the two germline ends. Germline V gives CDR1 SGHNT, CDR2 YYREEE (reference sequence). The CDR3 spans 14 residues. The CDR3 DNA reads TGTGCCAGCAGCCGCGGGGGGCTTGGGACTGAAGCTTTCTTT. It translates to CASSRGGLGTEAFF.

V is TRBV4-1 and J is TRBJ2-2; D may be TRBD1 (5 bases). The germline V and J ends were trimmed by 1 base and 5 bases, with 14 bases remaining between them. From germline, CDR1 is MGHRA and CDR2 YSYEKL. The CDR3 contains 16 residues. CDR3 loop: CASSQVGWTPTGELFF. The CDR3 DNA reads TGCGCCAGCAGCCAAGTTGGTTGGACACCAACCGGGGAGCTGTTTTTT.

The V call is TRBV4-2, the J call TRBJ2-1, with TRBD2 as a possible D gene (5 bases). The length of the CDR3 is 13 residues. From germline, CDR1 is LGHNA and CDR2 YNFKEQ. V lost 4 bases and J lost 7, with 11 bases in between. The CDR3 loop reads CASSRPSGNEQFF. DNA of the CDR3: TGTGCCAGCAGCCGTCCCTCGGGGAATGAGCAGTTCTTC.

This rearrangement joins TRBV27 to TRBJ1-5; TRBD1 might be the D (5 bases). This CDR3 has 15 residues. Trimming took 6 bases from V and 2 from J, leaving 14 bases between them. Germline V gene lookup returns CDR1 MNHEY and CDR2 SMNVEV (reference sequence). CDR3 DNA: TGTGCCAGCAGGCCGCGGAGGGGTGGCAATCAGCCCCAGCATTTT. It encodes CASRPRRGGNQPQHF.

The V and J genes are TRBV10-3 and TRBJ2-5, with D tentatively TRBD2 (7 bases). CDR3 length: 13 amino acids. Per the germline V gene, CDR1 is ENHRY and CDR2 is SYGVKD. Trimming took 8 bases from V and 5 from J, leaving 15 bases between them. The CDR3 reads CAIGGRGGETQYF. The CDR3 region has the DNA TGTGCCATCGGCGGACGCGGGGGCGAGACCCAGTACTTC.

In its sample, this clone was seen once. V is TRBV6-2 or TRBV6-3 and J is TRBJ2-7; 8 bases align to TRBD2. The CDR3 runs 13 residues. Germline V gene lookup returns CDR1 MNHEY and CDR2 SVGEGT. Germline trimming cut 6 bases from V and 2 bases from J; bases unmatched to any gene: 3. The CDR3 region is CASSGGEPYEQYF. The CDR3 coding sequence is TGTGCCAGCAGCGGGGGGGAACCCTACGAGCAGTACTTC.

DNA of the CDR3: TGTGCCAGCAGGGCATCCCCCACTGAAGCTTTCTTT. This sequence encodes CASRASPTEAFF. V gene TRBV2 combines with J gene TRBJ1-1; D is unresolved. The germline CDR1 and CDR2 sequences are SNHLY and FYNNEI. CDR3 size: 12 residues. Trimming stripped 6 bases from V and 4 bases from J, with 9 bases between.

The rearrangement joins TRBV3-1 (or the pseudogene TRBV3-2) to TRBJ2-5; TRBD2 is a possible D gene (5 bases). Trimming took 4 bases from V and 6 from J, leaving 15 bases between them. Germline loops: CDR1 LGHDT, CDR2 YNNKEL (reference sequence). The length of the CDR3 is 14 residues. The CDR3: CASSPWTEEKTQYF. The CDR3 DNA follows: TGTGCCAGCAGCCCTTGGACGGAGGAGAAGACCCAGTACTTC.

The CDR3 DNA follows: TGTGCCAGCAGCCTCGGGTCGGGATTAAATGAAAAACTGTTTTTT. Residues: CASSLGSGLNEKLFF. This sequence joins TRBV3-1 (or the pseudogene TRBV3-2) and TRBJ1-4, with D unresolved. The CDR3 loop spans 15 amino acids. V lost 4 bases and J 5 bases, leaving 14 bases between the germline ends. CDR1 is LGHDT and CDR2 is YNNKEL in the germline V gene (reference sequence).

V and J are TRBV5-1 and TRBJ1-4; 7 nucleotides line up with TRBD1. This CDR3 region has 16 residues. Germline V gene sequence: CDR1 SGHRS, CDR2 YFSETQ. Trimming removed 4 bases from V and 6 bases from J; junction bases left unmatched: 12. The CDR3 region is CASSTSGGTFHEKLFF. The CDR3 DNA is TGCGCCAGCAGCACCTCAGGGGGGACCTTCCATGAAAAACTGTTTTTT.